Listed here is a single TCR beta chain. Its binding antigen is unknown. Per-base qualities were not stored, and no clone one base away is much larger. The cohort comprised around 700 healthy bone marrow donors. All cohort members were sampled while nominally healthy, although unrecorded immune exposures were likely present. The donor tested CMV seronegative and was one of the 352 seronegative cohort members. Each donor provided a peripheral blood sample, and peripheral blood mononuclear cells were used for TCR beta sequencing. The Qiagen DNeasy Blood Extraction Kit was used to extract genomic DNA from the blood cell samples. The data stem from a study of cytomegalovirus exposure and HLA in healthy donors (dated by TCRdb to about 2017). Background for the entire study: An earlier analysis of several hundred of the donors reported more than 250 Gb of sequence data and 117 million unique TCR beta sequences from about 200 million T cells. Typing coverage varied by locus: roughly 629-640 donors for A, B, C, DRB1 and DQB1; roughly 500 for DQA1; about 570 for DPA1; about 450 for DPB1. In the later analysis, no new phenotypic data were used to find candidate immune exposures; instead, reliance was placed on TCR beta sequences and their occurrence across donors. A later analysis re-examined previously published TCR beta repertoires from more than 650 donors and added high-resolution HLA genotyping to investigate patterns of TCR occurrence. Donor age, sex, ethnicity and CMV serostatus were compiled alongside the repertoire data. The study profiled the T cell repertoires of under 700 subjects by immunosequencing and related them to cytomegalovirus serostatus. In a later genetic analysis, genome-wide SNP genotypes for 398 of the 666 donors were used, and that subset was treated as a discovery cohort. Along with the approximately 650-subject first cohort, a separate validation cohort of over a hundred different subjects was used. Among almost 400 genotyped donors of the cohort, an average of approximately 250,000 unique TCR beta nucleotide sequences were sequenced per donor, around 20% of them non-productive. A handful of DR-DQ haplotypes were handled as single units for association and clustering because linkage in the cohort was strong. Class I and class II HLA loci were covered by the typing at four-digit resolution. The study aimed to test whether cataloging public T cell receptors could reveal signatures of past pathogen exposure. Approximately 330 gigabases of sequencing data and around 80 million unique TCR sequences made up an early release that covered approximately 650 HLA-typed donors. High-throughput TCR immunosequencing, statistical association of individual TCRs with disease status, and machine learning were combined to predict cytomegalovirus infection status. To decide whether each TCR beta V gene segment behaved as functional or pseudogenic, an earlier analysis of approximately 590 of the donors relied on high-throughput TCR beta sequencing. Of the roughly 400 genotyped donors, approximately 82% fell in the genetic ancestry cluster associated with self-reported Caucasian donors. All discovery cohort repertoires had been generated on a single sequencing platform. Findings and caveats that apply to the study as a whole: The presence/absence analyses assumed that sequencing depth was roughly uniform across donors, and that assumption may not be true. The study listed over 150 TCR beta chains as associated with cytomegalovirus. A later genetic analysis associated a missense DCLRE1C variant with V-gene and J-gene trimming of TCR beta chains, and an independent cohort replicated the association. Because some donors lacked HLA typing at each locus, the association tests relied only on the typed subset. In this cohort, only TCR beta chains were sequenced, and detectable features were limited by the absence of alpha or paired-chain data. The classifier was reported to diagnose cytomegalovirus status with high specificity and sensitivity in both the original and validation cohorts. In a later analysis, TCR association rates were found to vary across HLA loci, with the most associated TCRs seen for DRB1 alleles and the fewest for HLA-C alleles. Specific HLA alleles were associated with 15,000 to 20,000 TCR beta sequences at a false discovery rate of 0.05 in a later analysis. Linkage disequilibrium might explain the correlated functional status among segregating V segments, but an unknown experimental factor could not be excluded. It was suggested by the authors that the approach could potentially be generalized to other disease states and immunological phenotypes. A cluster of highly shared sequence variants was judged likely to represent a technical artifact of the sequencing pipeline. A later analysis found that most CMV-associated TCR beta chains appeared HLA-restricted, with HLA associations seemingly driven largely by CMV exposure. In a later genetic analysis, fewer N-insertions in productive TCRs were reported among donors in an Asian-associated ancestry cluster than the approximately 670-donor mean. The earlier analysis of around 600 of the donors excluded approximately 15 rarely observed V segments, including chromosome 9 orphons, because counts were too low. A few of the identified cytomegalovirus-associated TCR beta chains were confirmed in vitro to be specific for cytomegalovirus antigens. Assigning TCR associations to individual alleles was difficult when HLA alleles, especially DR and DQ, strongly co-occurred. Several of the top co-occurrence clusters appeared to be linked to parvovirus B19, influenza, CMV and Epstein-Barr virus, according to a later analysis. An earlier analysis of around 600 of the donors showed that most TCR beta V segments appeared in productive rearrangements either about 90% or about 30% of the time, which broadly matched IMGT annotations. The 87-base-pair reads could not distinguish some IMGT-functional V segments, including TRBV6-2 and TRBV6-3, so those segments were excluded. Most TCR sequences were observed very rarely across donors, whereas some public TCRs were present in many individuals. In a later analysis, HLA-associated TCR beta chains were found to be more clonally expanded and to have lower generation probabilities than equally common non-associated chains. A further reported finding was that TCR beta sequences accurately predicted the HLA-A and HLA-B alleles for most subjects in the first cohort. The only immune exposure information available for the cohort was CMV serostatus.

The method was the immunoSEQ multiplex PCR assay. A mixture of 60 forward primers for TCR Vbeta segments and 13 reverse primers for TCR Jbeta segments was used in the multiplex PCR. The CDR3 region of rearranged TCR beta genes was amplified from genomic DNA by a multiplex PCR assay. The amplified TCR beta libraries were sequenced on the Illumina HiSeq System as 87-base-pair reads. The study's own analysis went as follows. A later analysis counted 65 million to 90 million unique TCR beta chains across the 666 repertoires, and about 10 million of these chains were shared by at least two donors. Raw reads were error-corrected and collapsed into unique sequences with a nearest-neighbor algorithm that merged closely related sequences to remove PCR and sequencing errors. V, D and J gene segments were assigned by aligning CDR3 sequences to IMGT reference sequences. For a sequence to be retained, at least a six-nucleotide match to both a V gene segment and a J gene segment was required. Rearrangements were called productive when the CDR3 lacked stop codons and stayed in frame with V and J; all others were non-productive. Following IMGT convention, CDR3 was defined as the stretch from the second conserved V-encoded cysteine up to the conserved J-encoded phenylalanine. In an earlier analysis of roughly 610 of the donors, sequences lacking an unambiguous match to a single V gene segment were excluded. In an earlier analysis of several hundred of the donors, a V segment was called functional when productive rearrangements were above 56.7%, and segregating when the standard deviation between donors exceeded 5%. A statistical classification framework was built to diagnose cytomegalovirus status from the catalog of TCR beta chain sequences. In a later analysis, V and J genes were assigned by comparing TCR nucleotide sequences against IMGT/GENE-DB human TR gene sequences. A later analysis assigned CDR3 sequences and most-parsimonious VDJ recombination scenarios with the TCRdist pipeline. A later analysis defined each TCR beta chain by its CDR3 amino acid sequence plus V-gene family, and excluded reads lacking a unique V-gene family. As a way to deal with suspected cross-contamination and a sequencing artifact, a later analysis dropped 500 to 700 nucleotide sequences that were highly shared and had low generation probability. A later analysis calculated a clonal expansion index for each public chain from normalized within-repertoire ranks of inferred template counts. In a later analysis, generation probabilities were computed with a VDJ recombination model fitted to out-of-frame rearrangements, and the resulting probabilities were checked against IGoR. Hypergeometric tests were used in a later analysis to score TCR-TCR, TCR-HLA and TCR-CMV co-occurrence, with a repertoire-size bias correction applied to the TCR pairs. False discovery rates were estimated in a later analysis by permuting HLA or CMV assignments 20 times. A later analysis grouped co-occurring TCRs with DBSCAN, adding TCRdist sequence similarity when clustering within HLA-allele-positive subsets. Repertoires with fewer than 30,000 or more than 120,000 public chains were left out of co-occurrence clustering, as were five repertoires with anomalous nucleotide sharing. Sourced from immuneACCESS, this table was stored by TCRdb with only in-frame sequences that have V and J called. A share of the clones is absent; for the studies checked, an unresolved V gene accounts for under half, and the remainder has no known explanation. V and J calls and clone size follow that table, whereas D and trimming were derived from the DNA. Within this sample are nearly 110,000 clones, with approximately 79% of them counted one time only. Jointly, the top ten make up around 2.1% of the sample.

The germline V end is reduced by 3 bases and the J end by 9 bases; junction bases left unmatched: 4. CDR1 and CDR2, looked up from the germline V gene, are SGHTA and FQGNSA. The CDR3 measures 13 amino acids from cysteine to phenylalanine. Just the 39-base CDR3 DNA is kept, in frame starting at base 1. The chain is made from TRBV7-2 and TRBJ2-4; 8 bases in between match TRBD2. The sequence was obtained from a man between 18 and 29 years old in good health and CMV-seronegative. Sequencing input: PBMCs. The DNA sequence is given as TGTGCCAGCAGCTTGTCGGCGGGGGGCATTCAGTACTTC. Translated, it reads CASSLSAGGIQYF. When the CDR3 is completed using the reference TRBV7-2 and TRBJ2-4 genes on either side, the full variable domain is GAGVSQSPSNKVTEKGKDVELRCDPISGHTALYWYRQSLGQGLEFLIYFQGNSAPDKSGLPSDRFSAERTGGSVSTLTIQRTQQEDSAVYLCASSLSAGGIQYFGAGTRLSVL.